This T cell receptor beta chain was identified in a study of metastatic and nonmetastatic thyroid tumors. In the study overall: Blood and tumor or nodule tissue repertoires from malignant and benign thyroid patients were compared. Overall study findings and caveats: A significant increase in TCR beta diversity was reportedly seen in malignant thyroid tumors relative to benign nodules, in blood and tumor.

Original analysis: The authors used CDR3 differences across clinicopathological groups to build a distant-metastasis classifier for papillary thyroid cancer. MiXCR was used by TCRdb to re-call the PCR reads. TCRdb assigned the V and J calls; the authors' analysis was not used. The profile shows around 31,000 clones, 15% of them singletons. V was pared by 6 bases and J by 3 bases, with 18 bases between. The CDR3 spans 15 residues. Germline CDR1 and CDR2: SGHTS and YDEGEE. No patient had received any treatment before thyroid surgery. In this sample, this clone turned up many times. The antigen is unknown.

This TCR was recovered from a male donor with papillary thyroid cancer or a benign thyroid nodule (not recorded which). Some clones in this sample may be carry-over from other donors' samples. The chain couples TRBV5-8 to TRBJ1-2; the D gene is possibly TRBD1 (6 bases). Material: blood. The CDR3 is CASKTGQQRYYGYTF. The CDR3 bases are TGTGCCAGCAAGACAGGACAACAACGGTACTATGGCTACACCTTC.